The rows below give T cell receptor beta chains drawn from one sample of a study of technical replicates of blood from a few donors. The data were produced by immunoSEQ multiplex PCR, yet TCRdb's version contains in-frame clones alone and is incomplete. Here the sample spans about 56,000 clones, nearly 95% being singletons. The sequenced material came from PBMCs. The receptors shown here come from a human donor in good health. Some clones in this sample may be carry-over from other donors' samples. The CDR3 runs from the conserved cysteine through the conserved F or W. A D gene is named only where the DNA matches it firmly. Only some rows state a clone size, as once, few, many or a class for expanded clones.

clone_size,j_call,d_call,v_call,cdr3_nt,cdr3_aa
.,TRBJ2-2,.,TRBV6-1,TGTGCCAGCAGTGAAAGCCCCGGGGAGCTGTTTTTT,CASSESPGELFF
.,TRBJ2-3,.,TRBV6-5,TGTGCCAGCAGTTCCCCGGGCGGGCTAAATACGCAGTATTTT,CASSSPGGLNTQYF
.,TRBJ1-2,TRBD1,TRBV29-1,TGCAGCGTTGATCCGGGGACAGTCGGTGGCTACACCTTC,CSVDPGTVGGYTF
.,TRBJ2-2,.,TRBV15,TGTGCCACCAGCAGTGTCAGGGAGCTGTTTTTT,CATSSVRELFF
.,TRBJ2-1,.,TRBV6-6,TGTGCCAGCACTCCGAAGGGGGGGGCCGGCTACAATGAGCAGTTCTTC,CASTPKGGAGYNEQFF
.,TRBJ1-2,TRBD1,TRBV2,TGTGCCAGCAGTCAAAACCTTCCAGGGGGCGCAAATGGCTACACCTTC,CASSQNLPGGANGYTF
.,TRBJ2-5,TRBD2,TRBV4-3,TGCGCCAGCAGCCAAGCGTCTAGCGGCTTTGACGAGACCCAGTACTTC,CASSQASSGFDETQYF
.,TRBJ2-1,.,TRBV25-1,TGTGCCAGCAGTGCCAGGGCCGGTAGTGAGCAGTTCTTC,CASSARAGSEQFF
.,TRBJ1-5,.,TRBV4-1,TGCGCCAGCAGCCAAGGGTTTTTTCAGGGGCTGGGCAATCAGCCCCAGCATTTT,CASSQGFFQGLGNQPQHF
.,TRBJ2-1,.,TRBV6-5,TGTGCCAGCAGTTACTCGAGACTATCGGGGAATGAGCAGTTCTTC,CASSYSRLSGNEQFF
.,TRBJ2-7,TRBD2,TRBV7-2,TGTGCCAGCAGCGCCCTAGCGGGAGAGCACGAGCAGTACTTC,CASSALAGEHEQYF
.,TRBJ2-1,.,TRBV5-1,TGCGCCAGCAGCTTGGGCGGGGCAGGGAGGACTGAGCAGTTCTTC,CASSLGGAGRTEQFF
.,TRBJ1-1,.,TRBV18,TGTGCCAGCTCACCACTAGTACAGTACTTGAACACTGAAGCTTTCTTT,CASSPLVQYLNTEAFF
.,TRBJ2-2,.,TRBV7-6,TGTGCCAGCAGCTTAGCTGCGGGGTCGGGCGGGGAGCTGTTTTTT,CASSLAAGSGGELFF
.,TRBJ2-2,TRBD2,TRBV7-2,TGTGCCAGCAGCCCCGAGGGGATAGCGGGAGTAAAAACCGGGGAGCTGTTTTTT,CASSPEGIAGVKTGELFF
.,TRBJ2-5,TRBD2,TRBV4-3,TGCGCCAGCAGCCACAGGCTAGCGGGAGGTTGGGAGACCCAGTACTTC,CASSHRLAGGWETQYF
once,TRBJ2-7,.,TRBV7-3,TGTGCCAGCAGCGATTCGGGTTCGGGGGAGCAGTACTTC,CASSDSGSGEQYF
.,TRBJ2-3,.,TRBV5-8,TGTGCCAGCAGCTTGCCACACTCCGGACACAGCACAGATACGCAGTATTTT,CASSLPHSGHSTDTQYF
.,TRBJ1-6,.,TRBV9,TGTGCCAGCAGCGAGCTGAATAATTCACCCCTCCACTTT,CASSELNNSPLHF
.,TRBJ2-1,.,TRBV9,TGTGCCAGCAGCCTTGGACTGAACAATGAGCAGTTCTTC,CASSLGLNNEQFF
.,TRBJ2-7,.,TRBV27,TGTGCCAGCAGTCCAGGACAGAGAGTCTACGAGCAGTACTTC,CASSPGQRVYEQYF
.,TRBJ2-1,TRBD2,TRBV4-3,TGCGCCAGCAGCCAAGATACTAGCGGGATAGACAATGAGCAGTTCTTC,CASSQDTSGIDNEQFF
.,TRBJ2-7,TRBD1,TRBV27,TGTGCCAGCAGTCGGACAGGGGTCTACGAGCAGTACTTC,CASSRTGVYEQYF
once,TRBJ2-1,TRBD2,TRBV6-5,TGTGCCAGCAGTTCTCCGGGACTAGCGGGGGGGGGAGAGCAGTTCTTC,CASSSPGLAGGGEQFF
.,TRBJ1-2,TRBD1,TRBV19,TGTGCCAGTAGTACGGTACAGGGGTACTATGGCTACACCTTC,CASSTVQGYYGYTF
.,TRBJ2-1,TRBD2,TRBV7-6,TGTGCCAGCAGCCTCCCAACTAGCGGGGGGTGGGATGAGCAGTTCTTC,CASSLPTSGGWDEQFF